These 6 T cell receptor beta chains were sequenced from one sample in a study of Ad26.COV2.S vaccination and SARS-CoV-2 variants. The data were produced by immunoSEQ multiplex PCR, yet TCRdb's version contains in-frame clones alone and is incomplete. The table includes about 370,000 clones, approximately 91% detected once. Treatment reported: about 20 received Ad26.COV2.S at low or high dose, single or two shots; about 5 received placebo; per-sample allocation not given. Sampling was performed 63 days after the first vaccine or placebo injection. Sample: peripheral blood, taken in a trial of Ad26.COV2.S vaccine versus placebo. These receptors were taken from a person aged 18 to 65 who received the Ad26.COV2.S COVID-19 vaccine or a placebo.

V usage is TRBV19 and J usage is TRBJ2-7, with TRBD1 as a possible D gene (6 bases). Trimming took 0 bases from V and 2 from J, leaving 17 bases between them. Germline-derived CDR1 and CDR2 are LNHDA and SQIVND (reference sequence). The CDR3 has 17 amino acids. The DNA for the CDR3 is TGTGCCAGTAGTATAGATCATGGGGGCGCGGTGCCCTACGAGCAGTACTTC. This sequence encodes CASSIDHGGAVPYEQYF.

The chain couples TRBV6-2 or TRBV6-3 to TRBJ1-1, with D perhaps matching TRBD1 (6 bases). The ends were cut back, 0 bases at V and 4 bases at J, with 27 bases in the middle. CDR3 size: 20 residues. The germline V gene has CDR1 MNHEY and CDR2 SVGEGT. The DNA of the CDR3 is TGTGCCAGCAGTTACTCCGATAAGTGGCGGGGGGCCGGGTTCGGCACTGAAGCTTTCTTT. Translated: CASSYSDKWRGAGFGTEAFF.

The V and J genes are TRBV2 and TRBJ1-5; the match to TRBD1 covers 8 bases. The CDR3 totals 17 residues. J was trimmed by 0 bases and V by 6 bases; bases with no gene match: 10. Germline-derived CDR1 and CDR2 are SNHLY and FYNNEI. The CDR3 nucleotides read TGTGCCAGCAGGTGGGCAGGGGGCCGAAATAGCAATCAGCCCCAGCATTTT. It encodes CASRWAGGRNSNQPQHF.

V is TRBV6-5 and J is TRBJ1-1; D gene unclear. This CDR3 comprises 13 residues. The ends were cut back, 6 bases at V and 4 bases at J, with 12 bases in the middle. The germline gives CDR1 MNHEY, CDR2 SVGAGI. CDR3 amino acids: CASSNFRSTEAFF. CDR3 bases: TGTGCCAGCAGCAACTTCAGGAGCACTGAAGCTTTCTTT.

About this clone itself: The sample holds other DNA sequences that translate to the same CDR3. The chain is built from TRBV5-1 and TRBJ2-7; D call uncertain. The CDR3 covers 14 residues. Trimming cost V 0 bases and J 2 bases, with 9 bases left between them. Looked up from germline, CDR1 is SGHRS and CDR2 is YFSETQ. The CDR3 is CASSLEGQTYEQYF. In DNA, the CDR3 is TGCGCCAGCAGCTTGGAAGGGCAGACCTACGAGCAGTACTTC.

This clone has just one count. J is TRBJ1-2 and V is TRBV3-1 (or the pseudogene TRBV3-2); TRBD1 matches at 7 bases. J lost 6 bases, V lost 11 bases, and 9 bases had no gene match. The CDR3 sequence is 12 residues long. Looked up from germline, CDR1 is LGHDT and CDR2 is YNNKEL (reference sequence). CDR3 residues: CAAEQGGNGYTF. The CDR3 nucleotides are TGTGCCGCGGAGCAGGGGGGGAATGGCTACACCTTC.